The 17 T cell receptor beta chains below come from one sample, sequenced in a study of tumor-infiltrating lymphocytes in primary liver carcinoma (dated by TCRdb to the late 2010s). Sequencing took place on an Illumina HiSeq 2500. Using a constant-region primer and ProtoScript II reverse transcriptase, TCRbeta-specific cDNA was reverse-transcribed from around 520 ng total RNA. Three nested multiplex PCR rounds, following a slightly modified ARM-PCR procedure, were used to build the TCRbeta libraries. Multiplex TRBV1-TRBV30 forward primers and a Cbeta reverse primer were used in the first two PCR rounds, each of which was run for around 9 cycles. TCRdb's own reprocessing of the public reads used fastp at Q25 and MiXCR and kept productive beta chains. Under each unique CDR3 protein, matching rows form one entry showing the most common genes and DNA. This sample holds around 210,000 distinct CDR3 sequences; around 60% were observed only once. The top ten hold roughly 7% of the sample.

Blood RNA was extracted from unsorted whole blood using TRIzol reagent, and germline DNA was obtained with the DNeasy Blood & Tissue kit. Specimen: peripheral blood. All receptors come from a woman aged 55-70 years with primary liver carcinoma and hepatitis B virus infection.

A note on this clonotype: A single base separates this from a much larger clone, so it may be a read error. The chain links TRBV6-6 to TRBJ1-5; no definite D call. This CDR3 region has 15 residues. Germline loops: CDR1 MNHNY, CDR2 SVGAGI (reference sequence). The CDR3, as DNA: TGTGCCAGCAGTCACTCGATGGGGAACAATCAGCCCCAGCATTTT. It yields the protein CASSHSMGNNQPQHF.

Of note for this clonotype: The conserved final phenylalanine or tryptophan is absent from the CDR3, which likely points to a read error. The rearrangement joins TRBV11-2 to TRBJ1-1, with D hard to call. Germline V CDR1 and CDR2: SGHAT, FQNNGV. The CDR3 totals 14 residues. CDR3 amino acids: CASSLRAGNTKAFS. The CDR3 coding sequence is TGTGCCAGCAGCTTAAGGGCAGGAAACACTAAAGCTTTCTCT.

In DNA form, the CDR3 reads TGTGCCAGCAGGTTACTAGCGGGAAGGCTGGGCTCCTACAATGAGCAGTTCTTC. This sequence encodes CASRLLAGRLGSYNEQFF. The rearrangement links TRBV28 to TRBJ2-1, with 10 nucleotides matching TRBD2. After removal of 6 bases from V and 0 bases from J, the junction contained 11 bases not matched to a gene. The CDR3 length is 18 residues. Germline V gene data show CDR1 as MDHEN and CDR2 as SYDVKM.

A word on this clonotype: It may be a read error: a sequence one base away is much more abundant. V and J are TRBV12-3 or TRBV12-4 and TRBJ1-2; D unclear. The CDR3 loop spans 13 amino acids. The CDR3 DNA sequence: TGTGCCAGCAGTTTAGGGGCCGCTTCGGGCTACAGCTTC. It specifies CASSLGAASGYSF.

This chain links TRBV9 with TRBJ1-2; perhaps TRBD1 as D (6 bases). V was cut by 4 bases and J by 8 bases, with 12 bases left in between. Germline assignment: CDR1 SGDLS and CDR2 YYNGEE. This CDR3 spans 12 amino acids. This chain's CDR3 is CASSPGGGGYTF. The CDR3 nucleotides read TGTGCCAGCAGCCCAGGAGGGGGAGGCTACACCTTC.

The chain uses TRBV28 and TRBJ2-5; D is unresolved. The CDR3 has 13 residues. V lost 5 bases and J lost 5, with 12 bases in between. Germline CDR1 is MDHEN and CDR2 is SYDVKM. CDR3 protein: CASSVGIRETQYF. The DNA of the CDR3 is TGTGCCAGCAGTGTGGGGATAAGGGAGACCCAGTACTTC.

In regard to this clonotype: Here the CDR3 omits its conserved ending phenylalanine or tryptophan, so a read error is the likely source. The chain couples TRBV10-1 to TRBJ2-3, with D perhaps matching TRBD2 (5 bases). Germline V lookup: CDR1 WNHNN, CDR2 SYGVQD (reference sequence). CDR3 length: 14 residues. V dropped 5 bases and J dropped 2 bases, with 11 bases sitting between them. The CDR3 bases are TGCGCCAGCAGTCTAGCTGTCCCCACAGATACGCAGTATTTA. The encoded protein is CASSLAVPTDTQYL.

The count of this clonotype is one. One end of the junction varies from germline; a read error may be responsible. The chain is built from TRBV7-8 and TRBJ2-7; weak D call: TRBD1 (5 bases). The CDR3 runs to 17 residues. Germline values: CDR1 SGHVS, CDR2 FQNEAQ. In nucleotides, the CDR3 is TGTGCCAGCAACTTAGGGCACCAGGGCCCCACCTCCTACGAGCAGTACTTC. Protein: CASNLGHQGPTSYEQYF.

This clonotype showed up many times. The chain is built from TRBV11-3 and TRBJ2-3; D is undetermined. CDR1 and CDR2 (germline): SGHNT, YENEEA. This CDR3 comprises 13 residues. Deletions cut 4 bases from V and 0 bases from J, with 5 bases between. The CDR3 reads CASSSSSTDTQYF. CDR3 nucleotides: TGTGCCAGCAGCTCAAGTAGCACAGATACGCAGTATTTT. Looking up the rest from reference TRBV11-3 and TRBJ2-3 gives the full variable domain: EAGVVQSPRYKIIEKKQPVAFWCNPISGHNTLYWYLQNLGQGPELLIRYENEEAVDDSQLPKDRFSAERLKGVDSTLKIQPAELGDSAVYLCASSSSSTDTQYFGPGTRLTVL.

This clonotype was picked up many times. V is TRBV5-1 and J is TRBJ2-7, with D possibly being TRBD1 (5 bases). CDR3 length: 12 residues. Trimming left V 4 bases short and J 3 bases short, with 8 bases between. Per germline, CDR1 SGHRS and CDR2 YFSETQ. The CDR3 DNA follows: TGCGCCAGCAGCCCGGACAACTACGAGCAGTACTTC. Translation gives CASSPDNYEQYF. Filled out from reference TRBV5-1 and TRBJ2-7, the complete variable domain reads KAGVTQTPRYLIKTRGQQVTLSCSPISGHRSVSWYQQTPGQGLQFLFEYFSETQRNKGNFPGRFSGRQFSNSRSEMNVSTLELGDSALYLCASSPDNYEQYFGPGTRLTVT.

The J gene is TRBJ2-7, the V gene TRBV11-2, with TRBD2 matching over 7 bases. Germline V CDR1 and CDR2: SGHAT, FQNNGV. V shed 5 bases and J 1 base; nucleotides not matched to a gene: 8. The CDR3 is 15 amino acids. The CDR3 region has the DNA TGTGCCAGCAGCCCCCGGGGACTACGATCCTACGAGCAGTACGTC. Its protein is CASSPRGLRSYEQYV.

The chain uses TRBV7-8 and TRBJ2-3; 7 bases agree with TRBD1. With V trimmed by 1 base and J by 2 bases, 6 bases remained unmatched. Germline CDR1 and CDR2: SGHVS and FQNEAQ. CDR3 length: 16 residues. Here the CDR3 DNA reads TGTGCCAGCAGCTTAGGACAGGGAGTTGTCACAGATACGCAGTATTTT. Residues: CASSLGQGVVTDTQYF. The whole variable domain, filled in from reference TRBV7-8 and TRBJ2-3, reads GAGVSQSPRYKVAKRGQDVALRCDPISGHVSLFWYQQALGQGPEFLTYFQNEAQLDKSGLPSDRFFAERPEGSVSTLKIQRTQQEDSAVYLCASSLGQGVVTDTQYFGPGTRLTVL.

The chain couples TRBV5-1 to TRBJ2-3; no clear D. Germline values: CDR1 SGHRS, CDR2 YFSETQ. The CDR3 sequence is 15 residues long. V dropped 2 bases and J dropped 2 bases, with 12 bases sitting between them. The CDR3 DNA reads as TGCGCCAGCAGCTTCGAGGCCCACCACACAGATACGCAGTATTTT. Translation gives CASSFEAHHTDTQYF.

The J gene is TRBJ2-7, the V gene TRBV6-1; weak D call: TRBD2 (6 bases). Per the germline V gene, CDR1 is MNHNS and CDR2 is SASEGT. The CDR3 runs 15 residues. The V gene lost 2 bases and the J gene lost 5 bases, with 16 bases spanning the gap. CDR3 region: CASSELEAGGDEQYF. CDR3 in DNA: TGTGCCAGCAGTGAACTGGAAGCGGGTGGAGACGAGCAGTACTTC.

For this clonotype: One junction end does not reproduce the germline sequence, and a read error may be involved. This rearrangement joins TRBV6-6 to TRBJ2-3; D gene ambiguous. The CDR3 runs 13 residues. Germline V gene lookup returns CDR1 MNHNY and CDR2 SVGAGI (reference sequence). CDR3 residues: CASIHSKADKQYF. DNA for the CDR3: TGTGCCAGCATTCATAGTAAGGCAGATAAGCAGTATTTT.

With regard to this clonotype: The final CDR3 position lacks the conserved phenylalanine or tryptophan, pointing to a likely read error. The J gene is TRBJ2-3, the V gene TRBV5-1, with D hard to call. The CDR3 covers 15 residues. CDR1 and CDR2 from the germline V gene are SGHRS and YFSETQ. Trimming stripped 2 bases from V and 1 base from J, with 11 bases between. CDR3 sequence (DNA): TGCGCCAGCAGCTTTAGAAGGAGAGGCACAGATACGCAGTATTTA. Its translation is CASSFRRRGTDTQYL.

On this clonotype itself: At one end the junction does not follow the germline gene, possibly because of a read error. Written as DNA, the CDR3 is TGTGCCAGCAGTTTGGGCTCGAGAGGAAACATCATATATTTT. Translating gives CASSLGSRGNIIYF. V gene TRBV12-3 or TRBV12-4 combines with J gene TRBJ1-3, with D uncertain. CDR3 length equals 14 residues.